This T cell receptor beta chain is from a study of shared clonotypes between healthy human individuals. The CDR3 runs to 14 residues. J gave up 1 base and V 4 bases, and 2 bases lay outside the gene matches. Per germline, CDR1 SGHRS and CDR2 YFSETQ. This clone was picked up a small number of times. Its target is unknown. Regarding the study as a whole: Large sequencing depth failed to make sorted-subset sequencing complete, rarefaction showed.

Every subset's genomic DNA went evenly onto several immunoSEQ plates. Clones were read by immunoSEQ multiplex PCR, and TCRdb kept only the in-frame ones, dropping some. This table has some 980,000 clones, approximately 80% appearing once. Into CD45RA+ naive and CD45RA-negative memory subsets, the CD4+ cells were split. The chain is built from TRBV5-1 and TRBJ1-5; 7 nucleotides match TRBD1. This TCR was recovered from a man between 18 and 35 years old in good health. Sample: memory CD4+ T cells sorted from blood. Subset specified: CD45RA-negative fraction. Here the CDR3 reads CASSPTGSNQPQHF. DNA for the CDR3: TGCGCCAGCAGCCCGACAGGGAGCAATCAGCCCCAGCATTTT.